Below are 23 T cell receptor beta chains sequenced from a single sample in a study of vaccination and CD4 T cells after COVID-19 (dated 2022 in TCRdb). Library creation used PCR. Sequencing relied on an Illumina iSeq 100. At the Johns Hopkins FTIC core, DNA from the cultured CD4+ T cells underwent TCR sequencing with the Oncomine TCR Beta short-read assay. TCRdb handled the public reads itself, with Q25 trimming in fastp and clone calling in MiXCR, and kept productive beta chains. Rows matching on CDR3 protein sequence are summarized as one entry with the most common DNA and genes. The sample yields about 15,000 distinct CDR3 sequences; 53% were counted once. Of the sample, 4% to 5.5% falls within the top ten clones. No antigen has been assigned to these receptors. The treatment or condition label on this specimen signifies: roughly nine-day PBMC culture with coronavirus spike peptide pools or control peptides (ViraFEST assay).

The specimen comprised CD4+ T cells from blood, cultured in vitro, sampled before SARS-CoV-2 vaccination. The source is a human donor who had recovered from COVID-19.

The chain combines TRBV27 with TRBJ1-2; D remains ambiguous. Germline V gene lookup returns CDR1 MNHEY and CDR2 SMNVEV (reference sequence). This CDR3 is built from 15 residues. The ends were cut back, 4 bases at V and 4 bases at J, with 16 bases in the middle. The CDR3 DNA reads TGTGCCAGCAGTTCCCTCGGACCACCCTTCTATGGCTACACCTTC. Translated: CASSSLGPPFYGYTF.

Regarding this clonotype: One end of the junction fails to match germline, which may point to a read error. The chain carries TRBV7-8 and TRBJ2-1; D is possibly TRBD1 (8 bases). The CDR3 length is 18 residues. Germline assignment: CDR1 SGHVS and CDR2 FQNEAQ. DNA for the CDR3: TGTGCCAGCAGCCCCGTAGTAGGTGTTAACAGGGGGGGGCATGAGCAGTTCTTT. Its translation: CASSPVVGVNRGGHEQFF.

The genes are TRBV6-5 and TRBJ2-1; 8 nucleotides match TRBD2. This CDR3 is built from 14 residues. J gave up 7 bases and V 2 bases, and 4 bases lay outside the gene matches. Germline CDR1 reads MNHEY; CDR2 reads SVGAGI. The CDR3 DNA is TGTGCCAGCAGTTACCCAGCGGGAGAAAATGAGCAGTTCTTC. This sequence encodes CASSYPAGENEQFF.

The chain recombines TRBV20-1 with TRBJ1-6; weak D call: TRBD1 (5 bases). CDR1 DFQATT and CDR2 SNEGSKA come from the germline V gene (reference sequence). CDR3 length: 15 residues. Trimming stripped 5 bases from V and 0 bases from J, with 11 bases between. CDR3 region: CSALTASSYNSPLHF. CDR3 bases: TGCAGTGCTTTGACAGCGAGCTCCTATAATTCACCCCTCCACTTT.

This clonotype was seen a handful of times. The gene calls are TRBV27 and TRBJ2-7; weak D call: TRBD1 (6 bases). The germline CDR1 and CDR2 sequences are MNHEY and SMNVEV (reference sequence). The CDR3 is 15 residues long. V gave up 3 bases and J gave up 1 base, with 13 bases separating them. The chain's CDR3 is CASSFYPGESYEQYF. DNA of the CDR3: TGTGCCAGCAGTTTCTATCCAGGGGAATCCTACGAGCAGTACTTC.

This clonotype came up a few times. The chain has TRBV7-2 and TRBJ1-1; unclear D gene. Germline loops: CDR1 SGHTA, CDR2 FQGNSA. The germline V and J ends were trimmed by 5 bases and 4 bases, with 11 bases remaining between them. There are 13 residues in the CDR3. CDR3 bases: TGTGCCAGCAGCGAGAACACAGTCACTGAAGCTTTCTTT. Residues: CASSENTVTEAFF.

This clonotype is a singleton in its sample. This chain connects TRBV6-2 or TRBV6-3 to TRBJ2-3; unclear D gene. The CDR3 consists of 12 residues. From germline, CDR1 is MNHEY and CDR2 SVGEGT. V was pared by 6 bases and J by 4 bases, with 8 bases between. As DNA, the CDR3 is TGTGCCAGCAGGACGAGCGCAGATACGCAGTATTTT. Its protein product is CASRTSADTQYF.

CDR3 residues: CASRRSDSSPLHF. For the CDR3, the DNA is TGTGCCAGCCGCAGGTCTGATAGTTCACCCCTCCACTTT. This sequence joins TRBV6-1 and TRBJ1-6; no reliable D call. Germline CDR1 MNHNS, CDR2 SASEGT. CDR3 length: 13 residues. Trimming removed 8 bases from V and 9 bases from J, with 14 bases in between.

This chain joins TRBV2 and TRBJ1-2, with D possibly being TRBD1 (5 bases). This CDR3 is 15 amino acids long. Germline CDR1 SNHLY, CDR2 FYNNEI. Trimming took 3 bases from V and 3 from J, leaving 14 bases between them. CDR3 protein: CASSDGRAVDYGYTF. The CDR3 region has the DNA TGTGCCAGCAGTGATGGCAGGGCCGTAGACTATGGCTACACCTTC.

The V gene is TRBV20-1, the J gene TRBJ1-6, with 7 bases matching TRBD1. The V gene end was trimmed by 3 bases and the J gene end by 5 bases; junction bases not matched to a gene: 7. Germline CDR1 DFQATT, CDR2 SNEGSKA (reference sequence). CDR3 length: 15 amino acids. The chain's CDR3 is CSASAGGTDNSPLHF. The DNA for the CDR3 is TGCAGTGCTAGCGCAGGGGGGACAGATAATTCACCCCTCCACTTT.

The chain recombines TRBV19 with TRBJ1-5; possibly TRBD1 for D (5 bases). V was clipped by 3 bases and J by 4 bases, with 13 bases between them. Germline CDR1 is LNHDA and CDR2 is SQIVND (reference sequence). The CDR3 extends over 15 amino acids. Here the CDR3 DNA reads TGTGCCAGTAGTATTTCCCGGGGCCCTAATCAGCCCCAGCATTTT. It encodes CASSISRGPNQPQHF.

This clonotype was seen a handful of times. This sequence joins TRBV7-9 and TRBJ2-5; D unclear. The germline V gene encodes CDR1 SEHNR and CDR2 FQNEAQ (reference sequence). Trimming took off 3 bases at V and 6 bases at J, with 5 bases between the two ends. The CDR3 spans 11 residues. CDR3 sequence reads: CASSLSKTQYF. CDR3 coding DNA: TGTGCCAGCAGCTTGTCCAAGACCCAGTACTTC.

CDR3 residues: CASSLARIWKMNTGELFF. CDR3 DNA: TGTGCCAGCAGCTTAGCTCGCATATGGAAGATGAACACCGGGGAGCTGTTTTTT. The V gene is TRBV7-2, the J gene TRBJ2-2, with unresolved D. The CDR3 extends over 18 amino acids. V was trimmed by 0 bases and J by 1 base, leaving 15 bases between them. Germline V gene data show CDR1 as SGHTA and CDR2 as FQGNSA. Drawing the rest from reference TRBV7-2 and TRBJ2-2, the complete variable domain is GAGVSQSPSNKVTEKGKDVELRCDPISGHTALYWYRQSLGQGLEFLIYFQGNSAPDKSGLPSDRFSAERTGGSVSTLTIQRTQQEDSAVYLCASSLARIWKMNTGELFFGEGSRLTVL.

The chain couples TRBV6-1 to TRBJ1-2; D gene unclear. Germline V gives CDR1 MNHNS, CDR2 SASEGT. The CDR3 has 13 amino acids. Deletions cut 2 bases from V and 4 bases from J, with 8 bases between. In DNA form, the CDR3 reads TGTGCCAGCAGTGAACGGCGAGGCTATGGCTACACCTTC. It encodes CASSERRGYGYTF.

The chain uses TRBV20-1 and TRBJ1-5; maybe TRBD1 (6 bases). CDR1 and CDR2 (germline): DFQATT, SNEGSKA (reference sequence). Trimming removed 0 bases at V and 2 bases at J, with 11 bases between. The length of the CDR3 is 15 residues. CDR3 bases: TGCAGTGCTAGAGACCACCGGACAGGCAATCAGCCCCAGCATTTT. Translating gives CSARDHRTGNQPQHF.

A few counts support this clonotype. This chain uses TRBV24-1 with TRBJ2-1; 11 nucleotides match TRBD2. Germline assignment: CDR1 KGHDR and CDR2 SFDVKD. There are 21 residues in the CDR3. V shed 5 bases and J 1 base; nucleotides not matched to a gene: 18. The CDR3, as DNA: TGTGCCACCAGTGCGGCAGGCGCTAGCGGGAGGAGGTTAGGGTCCTACAATGAGCAGTTCTTC. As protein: CATSAAGASGRRLGSYNEQFF.

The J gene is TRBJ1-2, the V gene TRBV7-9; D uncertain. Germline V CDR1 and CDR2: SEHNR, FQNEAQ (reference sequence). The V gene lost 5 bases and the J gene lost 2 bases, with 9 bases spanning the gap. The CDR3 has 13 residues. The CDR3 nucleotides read TGTGCCAGCAGCCGCGAGGGCAACTATGGCTACACCTTC. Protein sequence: CASSREGNYGYTF.

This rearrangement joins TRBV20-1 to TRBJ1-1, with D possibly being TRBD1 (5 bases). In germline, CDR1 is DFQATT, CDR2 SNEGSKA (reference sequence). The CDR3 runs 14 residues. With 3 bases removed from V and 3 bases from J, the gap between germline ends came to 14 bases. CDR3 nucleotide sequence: TGCAGTGCTAGGTGGAGTGGGGGGTACACTGAAGCTTTCTTT. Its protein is CSARWSGGYTEAFF.

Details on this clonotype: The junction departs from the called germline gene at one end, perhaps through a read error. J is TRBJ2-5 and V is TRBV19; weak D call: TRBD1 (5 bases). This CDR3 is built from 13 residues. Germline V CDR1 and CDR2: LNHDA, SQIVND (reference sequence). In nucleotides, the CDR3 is TGTGTCAGTAGTGGGCAGGGATGGGAGACCCAGTACTTC. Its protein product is CVSSGQGWETQYF.

The DNA for the CDR3 is TGTGCCAGCAGCATAATAACAGATACGCAGTATTTT. Its translation: CASSIITDTQYF. The chain uses TRBV11-3 and TRBJ2-3, with unresolved D. Trimming shortened V by 5 bases and J by 3 bases, and 6 bases separated the two germline ends. The CDR3 spans 12 residues. Germline-derived CDR1 and CDR2 are SGHNT and YENEEA.

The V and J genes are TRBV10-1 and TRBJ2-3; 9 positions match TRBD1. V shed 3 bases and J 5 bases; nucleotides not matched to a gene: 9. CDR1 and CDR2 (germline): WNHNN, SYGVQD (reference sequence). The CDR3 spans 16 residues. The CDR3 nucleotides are TGCGCCAGCAGTGATAGGGGGGACAGGGTTGAAGATACGCAGTATTTT. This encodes CASSDRGDRVEDTQYF.

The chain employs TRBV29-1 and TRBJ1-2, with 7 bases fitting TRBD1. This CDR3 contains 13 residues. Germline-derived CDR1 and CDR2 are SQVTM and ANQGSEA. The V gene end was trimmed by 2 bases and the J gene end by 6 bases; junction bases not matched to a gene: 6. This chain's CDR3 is CSVERGLSNGYTF. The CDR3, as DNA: TGCAGCGTTGAAAGGGGGCTGAGTAATGGCTACACCTTC.

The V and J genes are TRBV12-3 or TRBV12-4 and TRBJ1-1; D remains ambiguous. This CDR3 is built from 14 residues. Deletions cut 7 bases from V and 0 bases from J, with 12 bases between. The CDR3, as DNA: TGTGCCAGCACGCTATGGGGTATGAACACTGAAGCTTTCTTT. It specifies CASTLWGMNTEAFF.